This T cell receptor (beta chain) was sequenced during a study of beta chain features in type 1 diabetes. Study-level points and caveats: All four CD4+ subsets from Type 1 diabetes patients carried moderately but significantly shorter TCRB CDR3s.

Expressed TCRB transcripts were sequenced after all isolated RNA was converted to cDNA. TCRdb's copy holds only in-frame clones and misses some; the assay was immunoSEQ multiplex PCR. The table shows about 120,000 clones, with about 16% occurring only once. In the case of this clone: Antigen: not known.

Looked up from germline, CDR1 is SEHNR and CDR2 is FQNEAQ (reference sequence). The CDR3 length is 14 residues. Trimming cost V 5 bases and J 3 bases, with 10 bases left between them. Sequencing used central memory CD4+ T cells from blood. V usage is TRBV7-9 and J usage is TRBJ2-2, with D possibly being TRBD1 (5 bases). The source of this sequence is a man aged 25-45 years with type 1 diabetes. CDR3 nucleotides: TGTGCCAGCAGCCCTAGACAGTACACCGGGGAGCTGTTTTTT. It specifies CASSPRQYTGELFF.